Presented here are 30 T cell receptor beta chains from one specimen sequenced in a study of T-cell reconstitution after alpha-beta-depleted transplantation in children. Preparation of the TCRbeta library was carried out with unique molecular identifiers. A single record per CDR3 protein comes from TCRdb applying MiXCR to the PCR reads. Seen here are roughly 240,000 distinct CDR3 sequences, around 7.5% observed once, and the top ten hold approximately 6%. The material was PBMCs, mostly from graft donor cells, obtained 180 days after TCRalphabeta/CD19-depleted stem cell transplant. These TCRs come from a male patient between 10 and 17 years old who had a stem cell transplant for acute lymphoblastic leukemia, so the T cells may come from the graft donor.

This clonotype was detected ten times or more. The CDR3 sequence: CASSGPGHFTQYF. The DNA for the CDR3 is TGTGCCAGCAGCGGCCCGGGACATTTCACCCAGTACTTC. V usage is TRBV7-9 and J usage is TRBJ2-5; the D gene is possibly TRBD1 (6 bases). Per germline, CDR1 SEHNR and CDR2 FQNEAQ (reference sequence). The V gene lost 5 bases and the J gene lost 8 bases, with 15 bases spanning the gap. The CDR3 has 13 residues.

This clonotype was counted many times. The gene calls are TRBV11-2 and TRBJ1-1, with 10 bases matching TRBD1. Germline assignment: CDR1 SGHAT and CDR2 FQNNGV. This CDR3 contains 17 residues. With 2 bases clipped from V and 3 bases from J, the junction kept 9 bases outside the gene matches. CDR3 amino acids: CASSLPRDRGMDTEAFF. The CDR3, as DNA: TGTGCCAGCAGCTTACCTAGGGACAGGGGTATGGACACTGAAGCTTTCTTT.

Concerning this clonotype itself: This clone may be a read error of a much larger clone one base away. The chain has TRBV7-6 and TRBJ2-5; D remains unclear. In germline, CDR1 is SGHVS, CDR2 FNYEAQ. The CDR3 runs 16 residues. This CDR3 reads CTSSLEVSLHEETQYF. For the CDR3, the DNA is TGTACCAGCAGCTTAGAGGTGTCCCTCCATGAAGAGACCCAGTACTTC. The entire variable domain, with the rest obtained from reference TRBV7-6 and TRBJ2-5, is as follows: GAGVSQSPRYKVTKRGQDVALRCDPISGHVSLYWYRQALGQGPEFLTYFNYEAQQDKSGLPNDRFSAERPEGSISTLTIQRTEQRDSAMYRCTSSLEVSLHEETQYFGPGTRLLVL.

Many counts were recorded for this clonotype. As DNA, the CDR3 is TGTGCCAGCAGCTTAGGGGTGCCAGAGGTGACAGGAGACGGAGAGACCCAGTACTTC. Amino acid sequence: CASSLGVPEVTGDGETQYF. The rearrangement joins TRBV7-9 to TRBJ2-5; a weak D match, TRBD1 (6 bases). V was cut by 1 base and J by 4 bases, with 25 bases left in between. This CDR3 comprises 19 residues. CDR1 and CDR2 (germline): SEHNR, FQNEAQ (reference sequence).

This clonotype appeared a few times. This chain links TRBV20-1 with TRBJ1-4; 7 nucleotides line up with TRBD1. Germline CDR1 reads DFQATT; CDR2 reads SNEGSKA (reference sequence). The junction had 8 bases not matched to a gene; V was cut back by 2 bases and J by 14 bases. The CDR3 sequence is 12 residues long. The CDR3, as DNA: TGCAGTGCTAGAAGCCGGACAGGAGGGCTGTTTTTT. Translated: CSARSRTGGLFF.

This clonotype was detected many times. V usage is TRBV5-1 and J usage is TRBJ2-2; no clear D gene. The CDR3 runs 13 residues. Germline V gives CDR1 SGHRS, CDR2 YFSETQ. With 3 bases removed from V and 6 bases from J, the gap between germline ends came to 9 bases. CDR3 loop: CASSSRSSGELFF. CDR3 nucleotides: TGCGCCAGCAGCTCTCGAAGCTCCGGGGAGCTGTTTTTT. Based on the CDR3 plus reference TRBV5-1 and TRBJ2-2, the full variable domain is KAGVTQTPRYLIKTRGQQVTLSCSPISGHRSVSWYQQTPGQGLQFLFEYFSETQRNKGNFPGRFSGRQFSNSRSEMNVSTLELGDSALYLCASSSRSSGELFFGEGSRLTVL.

This chain joins TRBV4-3 and TRBJ1-1; D call uncertain. This CDR3 is 13 amino acids long. V lost 1 base to trimming and J lost 5 bases, with 8 bases between them. Germline loops: CDR1 LGHNA, CDR2 YSLEER. CDR3 amino acids: CASSQVTRTEAFF. The CDR3 nucleotides are TGCGCCAGCAGCCAAGTAACAAGGACTGAAGCTTTCTTT.

This clonotype was seen at least ten times. The chain recombines TRBV5-1 with TRBJ1-4; tentatively, D is TRBD1 (5 bases). Germline lookup yields CDR1 SGHRS and CDR2 YFSETQ. V was trimmed by 1 base and J by 3 bases, leaving 10 bases between them. The CDR3 covers 15 residues. In nucleotides, the CDR3 is TGCGCCAGCAGCTTGAAGGGGCTGGCTAATGAAAAACTGTTTTTT. Its protein is CASSLKGLANEKLFF. The full variable domain, in which reference TRBV5-1 and TRBJ1-4 provide the parts outside the CDR3, is KAGVTQTPRYLIKTRGQQVTLSCSPISGHRSVSWYQQTPGQGLQFLFEYFSETQRNKGNFPGRFSGRQFSNSRSEMNVSTLELGDSALYLCASSLKGLANEKLFFGSGTQLSVL.

This clonotype was counted many times. The CDR3, as DNA: TGCAGTGCCCCCCCTCGGGGCCTGGTAGAGACCCAGTACTTC. Amino acids: CSAPPRGLVETQYF. V is TRBV20-1 and J is TRBJ2-5; tentatively, D is TRBD1 or TRBD2 (5 bases each). There are 14 residues in the CDR3. The germline V gene encodes CDR1 DFQATT and CDR2 SNEGSKA (reference sequence). The V end was cut by 6 bases, the J end by 4 bases, with 18 bases between.

This clonotype came up many times. The chain combines TRBV5-1 with TRBJ2-5; 8 nucleotides align to TRBD1. CDR3 size: 14 residues. Losses at the gene ends were 4 bases for V and 4 bases for J; bases not matched to a gene: 6. Germline loops: CDR1 SGHRS, CDR2 YFSETQ. Written as DNA, the CDR3 is TGCGCCAGCAGCGTAGACAGGGGAGCAGAGACCCAGTACTTC. Its translation is CASSVDRGAETQYF.

Points on this clonotype: Given a much more abundant clone one base away, this may be a read error. The chain recombines TRBV6-2 or TRBV6-3 with TRBJ2-1, with 12 bases lining up with TRBD2. Germline V gene data show CDR1 as MNHEY and CDR2 as SVGEGT. This CDR3 region has 16 residues. The CDR3 here is CASRPRLAGAKNDQFF. CDR3 coding DNA: TGTGCCAGCAGGCCGCGACTAGCGGGGGCGAAGAATGACCAGTTCTTC.

Many counts were recorded for this clonotype. DNA for the CDR3: TGTGCCAGCAGTGTAACAAGCAGGGGCTTCGGTGGCTACACCTTC. Its protein is CASSVTSRGFGGYTF. V and J are TRBV28 and TRBJ1-2; a weak D match, TRBD1 (6 bases). Germline V lookup: CDR1 MDHEN, CDR2 SYDVKM. CDR3 length: 15 amino acids. The ends were cut back, 5 bases at V and 7 bases at J, with 20 bases in the middle.

This clonotype showed up just a few times. The gene calls are TRBV4-3 and TRBJ1-6; TRBD1 is a possible D gene (5 bases). The CDR3 consists of 17 residues. V lost 0 bases and J 10 bases, leaving 19 bases between the germline ends. Germline V gene data show CDR1 as LGHNA and CDR2 as YSLEER. As DNA, the CDR3 is TGCGCCAGCAGCCAAGATCCCGGGGACGGGGGAGGATCACCCCTCCACTTT. Translated: CASSQDPGDGGGSPLHF.

The table lists this clonotype with many counts. The rearrangement links TRBV12-3 or TRBV12-4 to TRBJ2-7; TRBD1 agrees at 9 bases. Trimming at V came to 5 bases and at J to 9 bases, leaving 14 bases not matched to a gene. CDR3 length equals 15 residues. CDR3 amino acids: CASSLYRDRVSGQYF. The CDR3 nucleotides are TGTGCCAGCAGTCTTTACCGGGACAGGGTATCCGGGCAGTACTTC.

There are many counts of this clonotype. Here the CDR3 reads CASITGEGNSPLHF. The CDR3 coding sequence is TGTGCCAGCATCACAGGGGAGGGTAATTCACCCCTCCACTTT. The rearrangement uses TRBV28 and TRBJ1-6; 7 bases align to TRBD1. Germline values: CDR1 MDHEN, CDR2 SYDVKM. The ends lost 7 bases at V and 6 bases at J; junction bases unmatched: 6. The CDR3 has 14 amino acids.

With regard to this clonotype: A much larger clone lies a single base off, so this may be a read error. The chain combines TRBV7-8 with TRBJ2-7; no firm D call. The V end lost 5 bases, the J end lost 3 bases, and 11 bases lay between the germline ends. The germline V gene encodes CDR1 SGHVS and CDR2 FQNEAQ. The CDR3 is 13 amino acids. In DNA form, the CDR3 reads TGTGCCAGCAGCCGAGGAAGAGACTACGAGCAGTACTTC. It yields the protein CASSRGRDYEQYF. The variable domain in full, with the rest retrieved from reference TRBV7-8 and TRBJ2-7, is GAGVSQSPRYKVAKRGQDVALRCDPISGHVSLFWYQQALGQGPEFLTYFQNEAQLDKSGLPSDRFFAERPEGSVSTLKIQRTQQEDSAVYLCASSRGRDYEQYFGPGTRLTVT.

This clonotype was counted at least ten times. V gene TRBV13 combines with J gene TRBJ2-7, with 13 nucleotides matching TRBD2. The CDR3 has 14 residues. Germline V lookup: CDR1 PRHDT, CDR2 FYEKMQ (reference sequence). V gave up 5 bases and J gave up 4 bases; unmatched junction bases: 2. In DNA, the CDR3 is TGTGCCAGCAGCATACTAGCGGGGGGGTACGAGCAGTACTTC. The encoded protein is CASSILAGGYEQYF.

This clonotype was observed many times. The rearrangement links TRBV5-5 to TRBJ2-3; 9 bases are shared with TRBD1. V was pared by 0 bases and J by 2 bases, with 4 bases of the junction left unmatched. The CDR3 spans 16 residues. CDR1 is SGHKS, CDR2 YYEKEE, per germline (reference sequence). The CDR3 protein is CASSLGDRDFTDTQYF. CDR3 DNA: TGTGCCAGCAGCTTGGGGGACAGGGACTTCACAGATACGCAGTATTTT. Together with reference TRBV5-5 and TRBJ2-3, the CDR3 gives the full variable domain: DAGVTQSPTHLIKTRGQQVTLRCSPISGHKSVSWYQQVLGQGPQFIFQYYEKEERGRGNFPDRFSARQFPNYSSELNVNALLLGDSALYLCASSLGDRDFTDTQYFGPGTRLTVL.

This clonotype has at least ten counts. The chain employs TRBV4-2 and TRBJ2-5, with 10 nucleotides matching TRBD2. The CDR3 runs 17 residues. In germline, CDR1 is LGHNA, CDR2 YNFKEQ. V lost 0 bases and J lost 6; bases outside the gene matches: 10. CDR3 DNA: TGTGCCAGCAGCCAAGAGGGTAGCGGGGGGCAACGAAAGACCCAGTACTTC. Protein: CASSQEGSGGQRKTQYF.

Comments on this clonotype: A read error may be the cause here, since a much bigger clone is one base away. The chain combines TRBV6-1 with TRBJ1-5; D is perhaps TRBD1 (5 bases). There are 19 residues in the CDR3. CDR1 and CDR2 (germline): MNHNS, SASEGT. CDR3 DNA: TGTGCCAGCAATGAAAGGAGGGGCAGGGTTCTTAGAGGCAATCAGCCCCAGCATTTT. This codes for CASNERRGRVLRGNQPQHF.

This clonotype was recorded many times. The rearrangement links TRBV4-2 to TRBJ2-7; the D gene is possibly TRBD2 (5 bases). CDR3 size: 15 residues. With 0 bases removed from V and 3 bases from J, the gap between germline ends came to 12 bases. In germline, CDR1 is LGHNA, CDR2 YNFKEQ. The CDR3 DNA follows: TGTGCCAGCAGCCAAGAAGGTGCGGGCTACTACGAGCAGTACTTC. Protein: CASSQEGAGYYEQYF.

For this clonotype: Given a much more abundant clone one base away, this may be a read error. The chain uses TRBV4-1 and TRBJ1-2; 11 bases are a match to TRBD1. This CDR3 region has 16 residues. Per the germline V gene, CDR1 is MGHRA and CDR2 is YSYEKL. The CDR3 DNA reads as TGCGCCAGCAGCCATGACGGGACAGGGGGGTACTATGTCTACACCTTC. Translation gives CASSHDGTGGYYVYTF.

This clonotype was seen ten or more times. The chain links TRBV3-2 to TRBJ1-5; the DNA was not used to check the table's D call, TRBD1. TRBV3-2 represents a pseudogene. This CDR3 comprises 13 residues. Here the CDR3 DNA reads TGTGCCAGCAGCCAAGGCCAGGGCAAGCCCCAGCATTTT. This translates into CASSQGQGKPQHF.

The chain couples TRBV24-1 to TRBJ2-5; tentatively, D is TRBD1 (5 bases). Trimming stripped 2 bases from V and 5 bases from J, with 17 bases between. The germline V gene encodes CDR1 KGHDR and CDR2 SFDVKD. This CDR3 region has 16 residues. This CDR3 is CATSDYTGQSRETQYF. CDR3 nucleotides: TGTGCCACCAGTGATTATACCGGACAATCGCGCGAGACCCAGTACTTC.

This clonotype was observed at least ten times. The V gene is TRBV5-1, the J gene TRBJ1-2; a weak D match, TRBD1 (5 bases). In germline, CDR1 is SGHRS, CDR2 YFSETQ. The CDR3 consists of 13 residues. V was clipped by 0 bases and J by 8 bases, with 11 bases between them. CDR3 bases: TGCGCCAGCAGCTTGGAGGCGAAGGGGGGCTACACCTTC. Protein product: CASSLEAKGGYTF.

The sample holds many counts of this clonotype. This sequence joins TRBV27 and TRBJ1-2; tentative D call: TRBD1 (5 bases). The CDR3 loop spans 14 amino acids. V shed 3 bases and J shed 4 bases, with 12 bases lying between them. Germline V gene lookup returns CDR1 MNHEY and CDR2 SMNVEV (reference sequence). CDR3 DNA sequence: TGTGCCAGCAGTTTTCGAGGGGACCGCTATGGCTACACCTTC. This codes for CASSFRGDRYGYTF.

Ten or more counts support this clonotype. The chain joins TRBV9 to TRBJ1-2; no clear D. The germline V and J ends were trimmed by 0 bases and 4 bases, with 10 bases remaining between them. The CDR3 runs 14 residues. The V gene's germline CDR1 is SGDLS and CDR2 YYNGEE. CDR3 region: CASSVGRSTYGYTF. The CDR3 DNA is TGTGCCAGCAGCGTAGGTAGATCCACCTATGGCTACACCTTC.

This clonotype appeared many times. V gene TRBV5-1 combines with J gene TRBJ1-3; D gene unclear. Trimming removed 0 bases at V and 2 bases at J, with 9 bases between. Germline CDR1 is SGHRS and CDR2 is YFSETQ. The CDR3 has 15 amino acids. The CDR3 here is CASSLGSVAGNTIYF. CDR3 DNA sequence: TGCGCCAGCAGCTTGGGATCAGTGGCTGGAAACACCATATATTTT.

To note about this clonotype: This may stem from a read error, because a much larger clone lies one nucleotide away. The gene calls are TRBV28 and TRBJ2-3; D unresolved. Germline V gene lookup returns CDR1 MDHEN and CDR2 SYDVKM. Trimming shortened V by 4 bases and J by 2 bases, and 13 bases separated the two germline ends. The CDR3 has 15 amino acids. CDR3 bases: TGTGCCAGCAGTTCCTGGCCGAGCCACACAGATACGCAGTATTTT. Its translation: CASSSWPSHTDTQYF.

This clonotype came up many times. V and J are TRBV7-2 and TRBJ2-5; D tentatively fits TRBD1 or TRBD2 (6 bases each). The CDR3 runs 14 residues. Trimming left V 3 bases short and J 4 bases short, with 12 bases between. The germline CDR1 and CDR2 sequences are SGHTA and FQGNSA. The CDR3 spells CASSLVQGGETQYF. DNA of the CDR3: TGTGCCAGCAGCTTGGTACAGGGAGGAGAGACCCAGTACTTC. Using reference TRBV7-2 and TRBJ2-5 for the parts outside the CDR3, the full variable domain is GAGVSQSPSNKVTEKGKDVELRCDPISGHTALYWYRQSLGQGLEFLIYFQGNSAPDKSGLPSDRFSAERTGGSVSTLTIQRTQQEDSAVYLCASSLVQGGETQYFGPGTRLLVL.